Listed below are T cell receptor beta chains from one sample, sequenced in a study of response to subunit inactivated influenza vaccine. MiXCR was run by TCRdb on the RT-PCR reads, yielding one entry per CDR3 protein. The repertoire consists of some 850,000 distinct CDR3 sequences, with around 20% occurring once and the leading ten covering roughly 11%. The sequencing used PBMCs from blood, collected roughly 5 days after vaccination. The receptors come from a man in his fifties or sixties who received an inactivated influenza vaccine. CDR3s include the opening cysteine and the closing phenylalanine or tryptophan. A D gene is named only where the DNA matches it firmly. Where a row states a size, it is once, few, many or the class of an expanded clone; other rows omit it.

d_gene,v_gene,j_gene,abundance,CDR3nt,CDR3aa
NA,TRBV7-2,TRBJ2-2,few,TGTGCCAGCAGCTTAGTTATTTCGGATATAACCGGGGAGCTGTTTTTT,CASSLVISDITGELFF
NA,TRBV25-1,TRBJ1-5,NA,TGTGCCAGCAGTGAACACAGGCCTCGGGCTCAGCCCCAGCATTTT,CASSEHRPRAQPQHF
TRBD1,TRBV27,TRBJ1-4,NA,TGTGCCAGCAGTTTCAGACAGGGAAATAATGAAAAACTGTTTTTT,CASSFRQGNNEKLFF
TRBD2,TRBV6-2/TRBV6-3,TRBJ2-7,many,TGTGCCAGCACCAGGCGAGTGTTAGCGGGAAGTTACGAGCAGTACTTC,CASTRRVLAGSYEQYF
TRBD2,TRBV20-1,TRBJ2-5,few,TGCAGTGCTAGTATTCTAGGGACTAATCTAGGCCAAGAGACCCAGTACTTC,CSASILGTNLGQETQYF
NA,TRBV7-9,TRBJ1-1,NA,TGTGCCAGCGCAAAAAAGGGAGCGAACACTGAAGCTTTCTTT,CASAKKGANTEAFF
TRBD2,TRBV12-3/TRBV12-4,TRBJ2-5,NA,TGTGCCAGCAGCCTGACTAGCGGGGGGGCTTGGGAGACCCAGTACTTC,CASSLTSGGAWETQYF
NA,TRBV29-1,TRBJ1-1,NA,TGCAGCGTCCTGAGGACGGCTGGGTCTGAAGCTTTCTTT,CSVLRTAGSEAFF
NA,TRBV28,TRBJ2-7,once,TGTGCCAGCAGACGGACAGCGGCGCCCTACGAGCAGTACTTC,CASRRTAAPYEQYF
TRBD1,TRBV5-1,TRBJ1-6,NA,TGCGCCAGCAGCTTACAGGGGGCGAGAAATTCACCCCTCCACTTT,CASSLQGARNSPLHF
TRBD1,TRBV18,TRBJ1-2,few,TGTGCCAGCTCACCGGGACAGCTCAACCCCTACTATGGCTACACCTTC,CASSPGQLNPYYGYTF
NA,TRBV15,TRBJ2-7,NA,TGTGCCACCAGCAGAGAGGGCCCCGTCTACGAGCAGTACTTC,CATSREGPVYEQYF
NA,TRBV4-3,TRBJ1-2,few,TGCGCCAGCAGCCAAGAAGGCAGGGTGGAGGGCGGCTACACCTTC,CASSQEGRVEGGYTF
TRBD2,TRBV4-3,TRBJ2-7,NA,TGCGCCAGCAGCCAGTACCTAGCGGGGGTCTACGAGCAGTACTTC,CASSQYLAGVYEQYF
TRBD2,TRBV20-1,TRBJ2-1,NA,TGCAGTGCTCTGGGACTAGCGGGAAATGAGCAGTTCTTC,CSALGLAGNEQFF
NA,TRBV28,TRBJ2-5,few,TGTGCCAGCAGCTCCCCACCCCAATCAGCTGAGACCCAGTACTTC,CASSSPPQSAETQYF
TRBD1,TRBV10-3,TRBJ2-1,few,TGTGCCACTATCGGACAGGGCTCCTACAATGAGCAGTTCTTC,CATIGQGSYNEQFF
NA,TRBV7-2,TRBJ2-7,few,TGTGCCAGCAGCATGAGCGGCTGGCCCTACGAGCAGTACTTC,CASSMSGWPYEQYF
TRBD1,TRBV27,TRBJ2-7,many,TGTGCCAGCAGTTACAGGAAGGGACAGGGGACCTACGAGCAGTACTTC,CASSYRKGQGTYEQYF
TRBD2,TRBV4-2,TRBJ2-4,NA,TGTGCCAGCAGCCAAGATTTAGGACTAGTAAACATTCAGTACTTC,CASSQDLGLVNIQYF
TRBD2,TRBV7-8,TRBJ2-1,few,TGTGCCAGCAGCTTAGGCCCCGGGACTAGACTCTACAATGAGCAGTTCTTC,CASSLGPGTRLYNEQFF
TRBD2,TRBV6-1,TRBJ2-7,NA,TGTGCCAGCAGCTCCGGGACTAGCGCGAGCTCCTACGAGCAGTACTTC,CASSSGTSASSYEQYF
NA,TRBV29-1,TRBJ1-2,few,TGCAGCGTTGAGGTCAGCAACTATGGCTACACCTTC,CSVEVSNYGYTF
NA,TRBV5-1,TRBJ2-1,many,TGCGCCAGCAGCTCTTCTAGGGTTCGGCACAATGAGCAGTTCTTC,CASSSSRVRHNEQFF